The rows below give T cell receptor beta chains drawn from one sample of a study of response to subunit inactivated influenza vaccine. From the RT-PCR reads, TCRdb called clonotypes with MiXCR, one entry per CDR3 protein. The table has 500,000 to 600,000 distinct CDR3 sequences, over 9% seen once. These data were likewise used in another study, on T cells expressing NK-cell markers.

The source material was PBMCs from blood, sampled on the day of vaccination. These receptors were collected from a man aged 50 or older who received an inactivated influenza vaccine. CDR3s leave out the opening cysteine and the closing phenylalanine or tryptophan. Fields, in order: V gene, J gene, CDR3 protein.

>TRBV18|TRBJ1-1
ASSKGMNTEAF
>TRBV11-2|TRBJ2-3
ASSLDGRAEDTQY
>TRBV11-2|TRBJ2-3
ASSLGLAGGPGDTQY
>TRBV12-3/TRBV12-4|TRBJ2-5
ASSGGQETQY
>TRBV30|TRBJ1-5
AWARQGWQPQH
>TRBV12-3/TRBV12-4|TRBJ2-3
ASSSSGSQADTQY
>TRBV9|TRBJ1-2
ASSVNEGNGYT
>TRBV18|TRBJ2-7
ASSPPARRSSYEQY
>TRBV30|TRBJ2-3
AWSRDTQY
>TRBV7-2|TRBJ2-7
ASSTRWLDEQY
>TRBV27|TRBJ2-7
ASSSLKTVSSYEQY
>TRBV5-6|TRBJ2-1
ASSLFSADNEQF
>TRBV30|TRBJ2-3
AWRARAPDTQY
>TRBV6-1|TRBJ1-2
ASRTDGSYGYT
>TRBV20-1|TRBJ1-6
SAQQGGSYNSPLH
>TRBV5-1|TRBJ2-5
ASSSGGSVQETQY
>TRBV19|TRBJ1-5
ASSEKANQPQH
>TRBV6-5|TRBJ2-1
ASCYSAGMMTLYNEQF
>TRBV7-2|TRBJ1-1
ASSLQRTHTEAF
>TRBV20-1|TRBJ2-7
SVAGLLSYEQY
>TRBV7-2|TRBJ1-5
ASSLAGQGGSQPQH
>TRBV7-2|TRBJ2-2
ASRPSGNTGELF
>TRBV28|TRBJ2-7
ASSLWMGEQY
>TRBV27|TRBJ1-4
ASSFLRGNEKLF
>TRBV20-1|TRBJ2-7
SAGLRLAGGVYEQY
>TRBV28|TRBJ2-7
ASQNSGTGEYEQY
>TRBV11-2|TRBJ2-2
ASRRQGTGELF
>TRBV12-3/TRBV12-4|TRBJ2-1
ASSSAGVQF
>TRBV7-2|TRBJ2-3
ASSSGLGADTQY
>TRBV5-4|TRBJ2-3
ASSLALTSGSTDTQY
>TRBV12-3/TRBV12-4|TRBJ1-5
ASSRTGGNQPQH
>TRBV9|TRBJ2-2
ASSVALAGGTGELF
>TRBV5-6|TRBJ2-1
ACERDRGRSHEQF
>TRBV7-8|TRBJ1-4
ASSLGRGTTSATNEKLF
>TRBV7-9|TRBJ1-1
AISTFLAGLYDTEAF
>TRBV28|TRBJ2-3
ASSSAGTSGTDTQY
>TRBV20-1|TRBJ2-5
SARDISQETQY
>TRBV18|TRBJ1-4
ASSPTVETNEKLF
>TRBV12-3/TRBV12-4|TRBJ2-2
ASRDRLAGVNTGELF
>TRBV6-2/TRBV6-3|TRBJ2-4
ASSYGSQGNIQY
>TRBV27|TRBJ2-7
ASSMTSGRALYEQY
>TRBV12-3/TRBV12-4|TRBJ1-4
ASSPTGPNEKLF
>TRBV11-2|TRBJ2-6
ASSSGLAGASGANVLT
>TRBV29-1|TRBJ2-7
SVGSGGNPDEQY
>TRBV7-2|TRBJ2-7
ASSLHMSSYEQY
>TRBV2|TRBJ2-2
ASREGQAGTGELF
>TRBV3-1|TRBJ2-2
ASSGWDTNTGELF
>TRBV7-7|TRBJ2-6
ASSPLPGQYSGANVLT
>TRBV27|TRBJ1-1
ASSLLANTEAF
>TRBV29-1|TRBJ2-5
SVRKGGQGETQY
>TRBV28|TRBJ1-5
ASSPWGSGPQPQH
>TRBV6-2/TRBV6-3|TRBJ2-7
ASSLWSGTYEQY
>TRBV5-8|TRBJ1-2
ASSYPRQGGYT